The present entry profiles one TCR beta chain with its context. Libraries were prepared by immunoSEQ multiplex PCR; TCRdb keeps only in-frame clonotypes and omits some of them. The sample has about 93,000 clones; 95% are singletons. The sample belongs to a study of technical replicates of blood from a few donors. Germline CDR1 and CDR2: SNHLY and FYNNEI. The CDR3 has 14 residues. V was pared by 7 bases and J by 6 bases, with 15 bases between. This chain links TRBV2 with TRBJ1-4; possible D gene TRBD1, 6 bases. The material sequenced was T cells isolated from PBMCs. This sequence was found in a human donor in good health. CDR3 bases: TGTGCCAGCACTCCCCCCGAGGGGGATGAAAAACTGTTTTTT. Protein sequence: CASTPPEGDEKLFF.